Sequencing of this TCR beta chain was carried out in a study of CD8 T cells in ankylosing spondylitis. Germline V gene lookup returns CDR1 SGHRS and CDR2 YFSETQ. V dropped 4 bases and J dropped 2; count of bases not matched to a gene: 6. The CDR3 is 16 residues long. Quantitative 5'-RACE with molecular barcodes produced the TCR beta libraries. One entry per CDR3 protein, called by TCRdb with MiXCR from the 5' RACE reads. The sample includes tens of thousands of distinct CDR3 sequences, 6% seen only once; the top ten take roughly 12%. Study-wide results and caveats: Reports of some motif variants in reactive arthritis synovial fluid and blood predate this one. Disease-linked clones were reportedly significantly enriched in matched ankylosing spondylitis synovial fluid. It appeared that ankylosing spondylitis blood was characterized by a TCR beta motif of about 8 highly homologous variants.

This clonotype was detected only once. What it recognizes is unknown. The source material was blood, either unsorted or a sorted T cell fraction (not recorded which). The sequence was obtained from a male donor with ankylosing spondylitis or in good health (not recorded which). The rearrangement uses TRBV5-1 and TRBJ2-3, with 11 bases that match TRBD2. CDR3 loop: CASSPGLADITDTQYF. CDR3 sequence (DNA): TGCGCCAGCAGCCCGGGACTAGCGGATATCACAGATACGCAGTATTTT.